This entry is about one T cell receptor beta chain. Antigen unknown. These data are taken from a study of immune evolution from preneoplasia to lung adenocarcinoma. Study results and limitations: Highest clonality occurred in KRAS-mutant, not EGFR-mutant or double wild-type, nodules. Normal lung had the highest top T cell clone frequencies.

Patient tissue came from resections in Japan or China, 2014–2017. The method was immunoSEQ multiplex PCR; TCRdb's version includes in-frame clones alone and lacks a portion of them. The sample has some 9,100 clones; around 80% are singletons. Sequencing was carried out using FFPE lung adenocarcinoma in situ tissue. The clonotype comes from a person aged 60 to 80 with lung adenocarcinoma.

This CDR3 reads CASSPPGTGEKLFF. The CDR3 DNA sequence: TGTGCCAGCTCACCGCCGGGGACAGGTGAAAAACTGTTTTTT. J is TRBJ1-4 and V is TRBV18; TRBD1 aligns across 8 bases. V lost 3 bases and J lost 7; bases outside the gene matches: 4. The CDR3 has 14 amino acids. The V gene's germline CDR1 is KGHSH and CDR2 LQKENI. Supplemented by reference TRBV18 and TRBJ1-4, the full variable domain reads NAGVMQNPRHLVRRRGQEARLRCSPMKGHSHVYWYRQLPEEGLKFMVYLQKENIIDESGMPKERFSAEFPKEGPSILRIQQVVRGDSAAYFCASSPPGTGEKLFFGSGTQLSVL.